This T cell receptor beta chain was documented in a study of blood T cell repertoires in COVID-19. The table came from immunoSEQ multiplex PCR; TCRdb's copy has only in-frame clones and leaves some out. Seen here are around 300,000 clones, over 70% observed once, and the top ten hold approximately 3.1%. This clone was seen a single time. Sequencing was carried out using peripheral blood. The clonotype was recovered from a man under 40 with active or convalescent COVID-19.

The CDR3 DNA reads TGTGCCAGCCGGGAGTCGAGCACCGGGGAGCTGTTTTTT. Amino acids: CASRESSTGELFF. The chain recombines TRBV12-3 or TRBV12-4 with TRBJ2-2, with a possible D match to TRBD2 (6 bases). The V and J ends lost 8 bases and 4 bases respectively, with 11 bases between them. The CDR3 has 13 amino acids.